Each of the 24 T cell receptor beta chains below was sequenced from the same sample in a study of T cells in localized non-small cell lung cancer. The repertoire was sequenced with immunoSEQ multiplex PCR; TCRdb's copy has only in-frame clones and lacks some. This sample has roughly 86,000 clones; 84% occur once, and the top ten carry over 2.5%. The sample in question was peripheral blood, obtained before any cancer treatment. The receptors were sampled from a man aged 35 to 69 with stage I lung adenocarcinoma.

CDR3 in DNA: TGTGCCAGCAGCCAGACTAGCGGGAGAACAGATACGCAGTATTTT. Protein: CASSQTSGRTDTQYF. The chain recombines TRBV28 with TRBJ2-3; 12 bases map to TRBD2. V lost 6 bases to trimming and J lost 3 bases; unmatched junction nucleotides: 4. This CDR3 is 15 amino acids long. From germline, CDR1 is MDHEN and CDR2 SYDVKM.

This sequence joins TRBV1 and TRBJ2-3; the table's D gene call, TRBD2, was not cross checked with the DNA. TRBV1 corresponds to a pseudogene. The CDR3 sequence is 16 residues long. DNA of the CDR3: TGCACCAGCAGCCAAGATGGGCTAGCGGTCACAGATACGCAGTATTTT. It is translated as CTSSQDGLAVTDTQYF.

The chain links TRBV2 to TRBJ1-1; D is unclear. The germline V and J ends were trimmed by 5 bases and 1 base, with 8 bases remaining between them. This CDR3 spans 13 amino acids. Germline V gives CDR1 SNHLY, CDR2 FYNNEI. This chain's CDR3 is CASSRTGNTEAFF. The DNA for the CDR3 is TGTGCCAGCAGTAGGACGGGGAACACTGAAGCTTTCTTT.

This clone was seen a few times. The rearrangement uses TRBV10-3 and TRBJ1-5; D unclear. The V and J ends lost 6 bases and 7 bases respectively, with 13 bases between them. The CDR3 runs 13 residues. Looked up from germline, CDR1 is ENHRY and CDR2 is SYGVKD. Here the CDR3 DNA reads TGTGCCATCAGGGGAGTCGTCGGACAGCCCCAGCATTTT. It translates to CAIRGVVGQPQHF.

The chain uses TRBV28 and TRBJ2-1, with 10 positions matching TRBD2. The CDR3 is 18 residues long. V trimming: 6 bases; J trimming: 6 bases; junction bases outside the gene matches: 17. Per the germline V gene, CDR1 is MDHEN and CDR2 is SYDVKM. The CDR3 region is CASRPHKGSGRAVNEQFF. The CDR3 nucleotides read TGTGCCAGCAGACCCCATAAAGGGAGCGGGAGGGCCGTCAATGAGCAGTTCTTC.

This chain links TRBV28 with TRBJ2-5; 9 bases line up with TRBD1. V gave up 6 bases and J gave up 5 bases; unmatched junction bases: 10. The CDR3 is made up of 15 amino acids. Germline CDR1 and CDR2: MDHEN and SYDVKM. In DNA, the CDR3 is TGTGCCAGCAGCAGAAGACAGGGGGGTGGGGAGACCCAGTACTTC. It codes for CASSRRQGGGETQYF.

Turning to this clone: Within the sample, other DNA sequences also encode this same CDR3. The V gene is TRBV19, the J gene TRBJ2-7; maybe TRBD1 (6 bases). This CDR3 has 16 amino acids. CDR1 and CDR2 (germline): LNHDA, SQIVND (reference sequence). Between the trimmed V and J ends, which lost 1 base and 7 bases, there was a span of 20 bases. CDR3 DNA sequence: TGTGCCAGTAGTATAGGTTTGACGTGGACAGCCGGAGAGCAGTACTTC. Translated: CASSIGLTWTAGEQYF.

CDR3: CASSITGNFGEKLFF. DNA for the CDR3: TGTGCCAGCAGCATAACAGGAAATTTCGGTGAAAAACTGTTTTTT. The genes are TRBV13 and TRBJ1-4; TRBD1 might be the D (5 bases). This CDR3 contains 15 residues. Per the germline V gene, CDR1 is PRHDT and CDR2 is FYEKMQ (reference sequence). V was clipped by 5 bases and J by 7 bases, with 17 bases between them. The entire variable domain, with the rest obtained from reference TRBV13 and TRBJ1-4, is as follows: AAGVIQSPRHLIKEKRETATLKCYPIPRHDTVYWYQQGPGQDPQFLISFYEKMQSDKGSIPDRFSAQQFSDYHSELNMSSLELGDSALYFCASSITGNFGEKLFFGSGTQLSVL.

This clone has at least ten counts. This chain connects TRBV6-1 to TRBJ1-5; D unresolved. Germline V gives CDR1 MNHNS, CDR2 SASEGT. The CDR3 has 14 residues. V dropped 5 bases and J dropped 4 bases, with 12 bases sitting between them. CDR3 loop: CASSQSDLNQPQHF. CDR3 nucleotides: TGTGCCAGCAGTCAATCGGACCTAAATCAGCCCCAGCATTTT.

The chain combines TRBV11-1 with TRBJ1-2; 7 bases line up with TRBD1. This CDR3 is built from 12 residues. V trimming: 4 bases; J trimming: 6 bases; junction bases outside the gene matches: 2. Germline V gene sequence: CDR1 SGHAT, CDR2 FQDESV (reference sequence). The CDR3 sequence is CASSSGQHGYTF. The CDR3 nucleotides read TGTGCCAGCAGCTCGGGACAGCATGGCTACACCTTC.

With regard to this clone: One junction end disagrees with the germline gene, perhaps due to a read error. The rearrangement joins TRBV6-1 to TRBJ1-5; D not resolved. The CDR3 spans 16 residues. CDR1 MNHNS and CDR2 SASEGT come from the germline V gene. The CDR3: CAISEFPLIGNQPQHF. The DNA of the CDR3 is TGTGCCATCAGTGAGTTCCCTCTGATTGGCAATCAGCCCCAGCATTTT.

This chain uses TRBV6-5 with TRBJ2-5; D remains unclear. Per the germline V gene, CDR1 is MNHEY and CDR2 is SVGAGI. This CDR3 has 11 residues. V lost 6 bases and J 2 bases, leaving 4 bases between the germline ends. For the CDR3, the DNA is TGTGCCAGCAGGGCACAAGAGACCCAGTACTTC. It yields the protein CASRAQETQYF.

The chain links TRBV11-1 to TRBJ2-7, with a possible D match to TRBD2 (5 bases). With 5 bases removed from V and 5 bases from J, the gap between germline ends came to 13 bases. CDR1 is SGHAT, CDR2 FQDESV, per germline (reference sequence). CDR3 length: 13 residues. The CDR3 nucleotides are TGTGCCAGCAGCCTCGGACTCTCGGACGAGCAGTACTTC. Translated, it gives CASSLGLSDEQYF.

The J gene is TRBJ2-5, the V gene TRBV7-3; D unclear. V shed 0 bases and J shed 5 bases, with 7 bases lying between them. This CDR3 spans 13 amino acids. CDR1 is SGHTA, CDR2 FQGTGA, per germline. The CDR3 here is CASSLTRAETQYF. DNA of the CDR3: TGTGCCAGCAGCTTAACTAGAGCGGAGACCCAGTACTTC.

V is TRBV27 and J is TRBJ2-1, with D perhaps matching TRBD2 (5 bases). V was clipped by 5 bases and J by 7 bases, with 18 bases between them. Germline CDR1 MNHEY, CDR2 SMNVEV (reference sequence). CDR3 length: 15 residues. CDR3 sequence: CASSPLRGPGNEQFF. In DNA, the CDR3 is TGTGCCAGCAGTCCCCTACGGGGTCCAGGAAATGAGCAGTTCTTC.

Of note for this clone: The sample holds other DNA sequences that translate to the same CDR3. The DNA for the CDR3 is TGCGCCAGCAGCTTGACAGGGGCCCAAGAGACCCAGTACTTC. Its translation is CASSLTGAQETQYF. J is TRBJ2-5 and V is TRBV5-1; 7 bases agree with TRBD1. In germline, CDR1 is SGHRS, CDR2 YFSETQ. J gave up 1 base and V 1 base, and 1 base lay outside the gene matches. This CDR3 is 14 amino acids long.

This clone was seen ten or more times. The CDR3 DNA follows: TGTGCCAGCAGCTGGGGGCAGGGGGCCACCGGGGAGCTGTTTTTT. Amino acid sequence: CASSWGQGATGELFF. V and J are TRBV7-8 and TRBJ2-2, with 8 positions matching TRBD1. With 4 bases clipped from V and 4 bases from J, the junction kept 5 bases outside the gene matches. This CDR3 is 15 amino acids long. Looked up from germline, CDR1 is SGHVS and CDR2 is FQNEAQ.

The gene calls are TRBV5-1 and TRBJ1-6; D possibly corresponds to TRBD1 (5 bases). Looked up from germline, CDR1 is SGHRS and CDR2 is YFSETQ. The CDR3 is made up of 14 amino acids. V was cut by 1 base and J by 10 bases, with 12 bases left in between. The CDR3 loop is CASSLLGDGSPLHF. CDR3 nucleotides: TGCGCCAGCAGCTTGCTGGGGGATGGATCACCCCTCCACTTT.

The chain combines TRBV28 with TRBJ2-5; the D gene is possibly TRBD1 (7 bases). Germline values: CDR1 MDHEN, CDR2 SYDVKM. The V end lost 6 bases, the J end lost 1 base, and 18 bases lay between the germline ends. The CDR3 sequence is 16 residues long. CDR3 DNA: TGTGCCAGCAGCCCTGGGGCAGGGGGGACCCAAGAGACCCAGTACTTC. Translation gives CASSPGAGGTQETQYF.

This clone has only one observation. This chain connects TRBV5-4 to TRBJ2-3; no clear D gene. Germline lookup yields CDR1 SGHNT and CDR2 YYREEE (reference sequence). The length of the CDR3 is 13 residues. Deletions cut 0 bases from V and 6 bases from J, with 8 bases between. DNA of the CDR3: TGTGCCAGCAGCTTGGGCTCTTGGGATACGCAGTATTTT. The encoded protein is CASSLGSWDTQYF.

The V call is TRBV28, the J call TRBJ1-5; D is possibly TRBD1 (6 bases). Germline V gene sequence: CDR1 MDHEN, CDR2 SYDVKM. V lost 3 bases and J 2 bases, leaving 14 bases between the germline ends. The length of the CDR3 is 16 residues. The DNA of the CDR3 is TGTGCCAGCAGTTTGAGGCAGGGGTCGGGCAATCAGCCCCAGCATTTT. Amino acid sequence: CASSLRQGSGNQPQHF.

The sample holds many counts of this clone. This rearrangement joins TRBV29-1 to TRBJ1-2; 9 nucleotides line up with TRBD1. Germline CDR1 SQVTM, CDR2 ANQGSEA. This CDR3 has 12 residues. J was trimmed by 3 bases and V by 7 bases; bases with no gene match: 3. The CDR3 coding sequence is TGCAGCGGCCGGACAGGGGACTATGGCTACACCTTC. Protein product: CSGRTGDYGYTF.

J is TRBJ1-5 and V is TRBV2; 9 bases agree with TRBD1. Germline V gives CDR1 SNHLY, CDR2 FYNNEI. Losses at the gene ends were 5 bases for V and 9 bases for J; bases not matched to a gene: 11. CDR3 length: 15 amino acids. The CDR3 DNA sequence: TGTGCCAGCAGTTTCCAGGGACAGGGCAGCTCGCCCCAGCATTTT. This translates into CASSFQGQGSSPQHF.

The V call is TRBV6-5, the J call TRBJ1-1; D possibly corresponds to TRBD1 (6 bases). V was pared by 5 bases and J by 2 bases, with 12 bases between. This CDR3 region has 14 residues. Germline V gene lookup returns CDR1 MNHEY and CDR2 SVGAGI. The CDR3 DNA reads TGTGCCAGCAGTCGGACAGAGCCCAACACTGAAGCTTTCTTT. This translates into CASSRTEPNTEAFF.